One and the same sample provided the 2 T cell receptor beta chains below, sequenced in a study of blood T cell repertoires in COVID-19. Sequenced by immunoSEQ multiplex PCR; TCRdb stores in-frame clones only, minus some. The sample shows around 56,000 clones, about 90% of them seen only once. The sequencing input was peripheral blood. These receptors all stem from a human donor in a cohort sampled during active COVID-19.

The J gene is TRBJ1-5, the V gene TRBV10-2, with 8 bases fitting TRBD1. The V gene's germline CDR1 is WSHSY and CDR2 SAAADI. V trimming: 7 bases; J trimming: 3 bases; junction bases outside the gene matches: 14. The CDR3 extends over 17 amino acids. CDR3 sequence (DNA): TGCGCCAGCACTGATCGCGCAGGGGGCACGCTCAATCAGCCCCAGCATTTT. Its translation: CASTDRAGGTLNQPQHF.

The J gene is TRBJ2-7, the V gene TRBV9; maybe TRBD2 (5 bases). The V gene's germline CDR1 is SGDLS and CDR2 YYNGEE. V was trimmed by 0 bases and J by 1 base, leaving 8 bases between them. CDR3 length: 14 amino acids. CDR3 DNA: TGTGCCAGCAGCGTAGGGACTGATTCCTACGAGCAGTACTTC. This sequence encodes CASSVGTDSYEQYF.